Listed below are T cell receptor beta chains from one sample, sequenced in a study of shared clonotypes between healthy human individuals. This table comes from immunoSEQ multiplex PCR, and its TCRdb copy is limited to in-frame clones, with some not included. The sample comprises under 2,000,000 clones, approximately 94% of which are singletons, and roughly 1% rests with the top ten. The sample was naive CD8+ T cells sorted from blood. The receptors originated from a man aged 18 to 30 in good health. Both conserved end residues are part of each CDR3. The order of the fields is CDR3 DNA, CDR3 protein, clone size, J gene, D gene, V gene. D genes are given only for firm matches. Not all rows give a size; the values are once, few, many and, for expanded clones, a class.

CDR3nt: TGCGCCAGCAGCTTGGGGACAGGGGAAGACTATGGCTACACCTTC
CDR3aa: CASSLGTGEDYGYTF
abundance: NA
j_gene: TRBJ1-2
d_gene: TRBD1
v_gene: TRBV5-1

CDR3nt: TGTGCCAGCAGTTGGGGAGCGGGAGGGGCAGATACGCAGTATTTT
CDR3aa: CASSWGAGGADTQYF
abundance: few
j_gene: TRBJ2-3
d_gene: TRBD2
v_gene: TRBV27

CDR3nt: TGTGCCAGCAGCCAAGCTAGGGTCCCCTTCCACATTCAGTACTTC
CDR3aa: CASSQARVPFHIQYF
abundance: once
j_gene: TRBJ2-4
d_gene: NA
v_gene: TRBV14

CDR3nt: TGCGCCAGTCATAGGGTGGGTGAGAACACTGAAGCTTTCTTT
CDR3aa: CASHRVGENTEAFF
abundance: NA
j_gene: TRBJ1-1
d_gene: NA
v_gene: TRBV5-1

CDR3nt: TGTGCCAGCAGGGGTAGCGGGGGTATCGGAGAGACCCAGTACTTC
CDR3aa: CASRGSGGIGETQYF
abundance: NA
j_gene: TRBJ2-5
d_gene: TRBD2
v_gene: TRBV27

CDR3nt: TGTGCCAGCAGTGAAAAATACCTCCAGGCGGGGAGCTATGGCTACACCTTC
CDR3aa: CASSEKYLQAGSYGYTF
abundance: NA
j_gene: TRBJ1-2
d_gene: NA
v_gene: TRBV6-1

CDR3nt: TGTGCCAGCAGTTTATTGGGCGCGGGAGTGGGCAACGAGCAGTACTTC
CDR3aa: CASSLLGAGVGNEQYF
abundance: NA
j_gene: TRBJ2-7
d_gene: TRBD2
v_gene: TRBV27

CDR3nt: TGTGCCAGCAGCTTAGCGATGGTGGGAGGGCCAAACAATGAGCAGTTCTTC
CDR3aa: CASSLAMVGGPNNEQFF
abundance: NA
j_gene: TRBJ2-1
d_gene: TRBD2
v_gene: TRBV7-8

CDR3nt: TGTGCCAGCAGCTTAGTGTGGGGTCTGGATTCACCCCTCCACTTT
CDR3aa: CASSLVWGLDSPLHF
abundance: NA
j_gene: TRBJ1-6
d_gene: NA
v_gene: TRBV7-9

CDR3nt: TGCGCCAGCAGCGACTGGGACAGGCCCTTCGGGGAGCTGTTTTTT
CDR3aa: CASSDWDRPFGELFF
abundance: NA
j_gene: TRBJ2-2
d_gene: TRBD1
v_gene: TRBV4-1

CDR3nt: TGTGCCAGCAGCGTAGTGAATGAGGTAGGCCCGTACAATGAGCAGTTCTTC
CDR3aa: CASSVVNEVGPYNEQFF
abundance: NA
j_gene: TRBJ2-1
d_gene: NA
v_gene: TRBV9

CDR3nt: TGTGCCAGCAGCGATCGGACGGGGGGGGACGAGCAGTACTTC
CDR3aa: CASSDRTGGDEQYF
abundance: NA
j_gene: TRBJ2-7
d_gene: TRBD2
v_gene: TRBV7-9

CDR3nt: TGCGCCAGCAGCCGCATCGACGGTCAGCACGATTACTTAGCCAATGAGCAGTTCTTC
CDR3aa: CASSRIDGQHDYLANEQFF
abundance: NA
j_gene: TRBJ2-1
d_gene: NA
v_gene: TRBV4-3

CDR3nt: TGTGCCAGCAGCTTAGGAGGGGCGGGCGGCTACACCTTC
CDR3aa: CASSLGGAGGYTF
abundance: NA
j_gene: TRBJ1-2
d_gene: NA
v_gene: TRBV13

CDR3nt: TGTGCCAGCAGTTTACAAGGGACATCGAACACTGAAGCTTTCTTT
CDR3aa: CASSLQGTSNTEAFF
abundance: NA
j_gene: TRBJ1-1
d_gene: NA
v_gene: TRBV6-5

CDR3nt: TGTGCCAGCAGTGCACTAGCGGGAGGTGACAATGAGCAGTTCTTC
CDR3aa: CASSALAGGDNEQFF
abundance: once
j_gene: TRBJ2-1
d_gene: TRBD2
v_gene: TRBV27

CDR3nt: TGTGCCAGTAGTAACTGGATTGTGAGCGGGGGGGTGAATGAGCAGTTCTTC
CDR3aa: CASSNWIVSGGVNEQFF
abundance: NA
j_gene: TRBJ2-1
d_gene: TRBD2
v_gene: TRBV19

CDR3nt: TGCGCCAGCAGCCAAGATCTCCACGGAGGGGCGTGGGTCACTGAAGCTTTCTTT
CDR3aa: CASSQDLHGGAWVTEAFF
abundance: NA
j_gene: TRBJ1-1
d_gene: NA
v_gene: TRBV4-3

CDR3nt: TGTGCCACCTCGGGGGTCCTCTACGAGCAGTACTTC
CDR3aa: CATSGVLYEQYF
abundance: NA
j_gene: TRBJ2-7
d_gene: NA
v_gene: TRBV19

CDR3nt: TGTGCCAGCAGTGAAATAGGGGCTCTCTACGAGCAGTACTTC
CDR3aa: CASSEIGALYEQYF
abundance: NA
j_gene: TRBJ2-7
d_gene: NA
v_gene: TRBV6-1

CDR3nt: TGTGCCAGCAGCTTGGGAGTGTACGAGCAGTACTTC
CDR3aa: CASSLGVYEQYF
abundance: few
j_gene: TRBJ2-7
d_gene: NA
v_gene: TRBV5-6

CDR3nt: TGTGCCAGCAGCCCCGGACCAAGTGGTGACAATGAGCAGTTCTTC
CDR3aa: CASSPGPSGDNEQFF
abundance: once
j_gene: TRBJ2-1
d_gene: NA
v_gene: TRBV5-4

CDR3nt: TGTGCCAGCAGTTTGTGGACTAGCGGGGCGATACAAGAGACCCAGTACTTC
CDR3aa: CASSLWTSGAIQETQYF
abundance: NA
j_gene: TRBJ2-5
d_gene: TRBD2
v_gene: TRBV28

CDR3nt: TGCGCCAGCAGCCCCCGACTAGCGGGACCCTACGAGCAGTACTTC
CDR3aa: CASSPRLAGPYEQYF
abundance: NA
j_gene: TRBJ2-7
d_gene: TRBD2
v_gene: TRBV4-1

CDR3nt: TGTGCCAGCAGTGAATATGGCAGGATGAACACTGAAGCTTTCTTT
CDR3aa: CASSEYGRMNTEAFF
abundance: NA
j_gene: TRBJ1-1
d_gene: NA
v_gene: TRBV6-1

CDR3nt: TGTGCCAGCAGTGAAGGGACCTCACCCCTCCACTTT
CDR3aa: CASSEGTSPLHF
abundance: NA
j_gene: TRBJ1-6
d_gene: NA
v_gene: TRBV25-1

CDR3nt: TGTGCCAGCAGCTTCGGACAGAGTGAAGCTTTCTTT
CDR3aa: CASSFGQSEAFF
abundance: NA
j_gene: TRBJ1-1
d_gene: NA
v_gene: TRBV7-9

CDR3nt: TGTGCCAGCAGTTTATCAGGTGTCCTCTCTGGAAACACCATATATTTT
CDR3aa: CASSLSGVLSGNTIYF
abundance: NA
j_gene: TRBJ1-3
d_gene: NA
v_gene: TRBV6-5

CDR3nt: TGTGCCAGCAGCTTGGCGGTAGCGGGGGTCACAGATACGCAGTATTTT
CDR3aa: CASSLAVAGVTDTQYF
abundance: NA
j_gene: TRBJ2-3
d_gene: TRBD2
v_gene: TRBV5-6

CDR3nt: TGCGCCAGCAGCCAAGAGGTCCTGAACACCGGGGAGCTGTTTTTT
CDR3aa: CASSQEVLNTGELFF
abundance: NA
j_gene: TRBJ2-2
d_gene: NA
v_gene: TRBV4-3

CDR3nt: TGCGCCAGCAGAGGGACAGGGTCCTACGAGCAGTACTTC
CDR3aa: CASRGTGSYEQYF
abundance: NA
j_gene: TRBJ2-7
d_gene: TRBD1
v_gene: TRBV4-1

CDR3nt: TGTGCCAGCCTCGGTGGGTACTACGAGCAGTACTTC
CDR3aa: CASLGGYYEQYF
abundance: once
j_gene: TRBJ2-7
d_gene: NA
v_gene: TRBV6-6

CDR3nt: TGTGCCAGCAGCGAGGACTACTTGGCCCTCGATGAGCAGTTCTTC
CDR3aa: CASSEDYLALDEQFF
abundance: once
j_gene: TRBJ2-1
d_gene: NA
v_gene: TRBV9

CDR3nt: TGTGCCAGTAGTCCGTGGACAGGGGTCGGCACCGGGGAGCTGTTTTTT
CDR3aa: CASSPWTGVGTGELFF
abundance: NA
j_gene: TRBJ2-2
d_gene: TRBD1
v_gene: TRBV19

CDR3nt: TGTGCCAGCAGCCCTAGGACTAGCGGTCCTAGCACAGATACGCAGTATTTT
CDR3aa: CASSPRTSGPSTDTQYF
abundance: NA
j_gene: TRBJ2-3
d_gene: TRBD2
v_gene: TRBV7-9

CDR3nt: TGTGCCAGCACTCATGGGACGACTCCTGAAAAACTGTTTTTT
CDR3aa: CASTHGTTPEKLFF
abundance: NA
j_gene: TRBJ1-4
d_gene: NA
v_gene: TRBV6-6

CDR3nt: TGTGCCAGCACTGCAGACAGGGAGAATAACTATGGCTACACCTTC
CDR3aa: CASTADRENNYGYTF
abundance: NA
j_gene: TRBJ1-2
d_gene: TRBD1
v_gene: TRBV6-1

CDR3nt: TGTGCCAGCAGCGCGAGGTCGTCCGGGATGAACACTGAAGCTTTCTTT
CDR3aa: CASSARSSGMNTEAFF
abundance: NA
j_gene: TRBJ1-1
d_gene: NA
v_gene: TRBV9

CDR3nt: TGTGCCTGGAGTCCGCTTGGGTATGAAGCTTTCTTT
CDR3aa: CAWSPLGYEAFF
abundance: NA
j_gene: TRBJ1-1
d_gene: NA
v_gene: TRBV30

CDR3nt: TGCGCCAGCAGCCAACACTCGGGGAACACCGGGGAGCTGTTTTTT
CDR3aa: CASSQHSGNTGELFF
abundance: NA
j_gene: TRBJ2-2
d_gene: NA
v_gene: TRBV4-1

CDR3nt: TGTGCCAGCAGCTTAGTTAGCGATCCGCCCTACAATGAGCAGTTCTTC
CDR3aa: CASSLVSDPPYNEQFF
abundance: NA
j_gene: TRBJ2-1
d_gene: NA
v_gene: TRBV11-3

CDR3nt: TGTGCCAGTAGCCGACAGGGCCCCTACAATGAGCAGTTCTTC
CDR3aa: CASSRQGPYNEQFF
abundance: NA
j_gene: TRBJ2-1
d_gene: TRBD1
v_gene: TRBV19

CDR3nt: TGTGCCAGCAGCTCGGGACTTCACGAGCAGTACTTC
CDR3aa: CASSSGLHEQYF
abundance: NA
j_gene: TRBJ2-7
d_gene: NA
v_gene: TRBV5-6

CDR3nt: TGCGCCAGCAGCCAAGATAGCGGGGGCACTGAAGCTTTCTTT
CDR3aa: CASSQDSGGTEAFF
abundance: NA
j_gene: TRBJ1-1
d_gene: NA
v_gene: TRBV4-3

CDR3nt: TGTGCCAGCAGTCCGGGACTAGCGGGAGGGACCGGGGAGCTGTTTTTT
CDR3aa: CASSPGLAGGTGELFF
abundance: NA
j_gene: TRBJ2-2
d_gene: TRBD2
v_gene: TRBV2

CDR3nt: TGTGCCAGCACCACGGAGCCAGGCGCCGGTGAAAAACTGTTTTTT
CDR3aa: CASTTEPGAGEKLFF
abundance: NA
j_gene: TRBJ1-4
d_gene: NA
v_gene: TRBV6-1

CDR3nt: TGCGCCAGCAGCCAAGATCCGGGAAGCTACACTGAAGCTTTCTTT
CDR3aa: CASSQDPGSYTEAFF
abundance: NA
j_gene: TRBJ1-1
d_gene: NA
v_gene: TRBV4-1

CDR3nt: TGCAGCGCAGAAGGAACGGGGCAGGGGGCTGCTGAAGCTTTCTTT
CDR3aa: CSAEGTGQGAAEAFF
abundance: NA
j_gene: TRBJ1-1
d_gene: TRBD1
v_gene: TRBV29-1

CDR3nt: TGTGCCAGCAGTTTAGGGAGGGGCACTGAAGCTTTCTTT
CDR3aa: CASSLGRGTEAFF
abundance: NA
j_gene: TRBJ1-1
d_gene: NA
v_gene: TRBV27

CDR3nt: TGTGCCAGCTCAGGGGCTTTGCCTAGCACAGATACGCAGTATTTT
CDR3aa: CASSGALPSTDTQYF
abundance: NA
j_gene: TRBJ2-3
d_gene: NA
v_gene: TRBV6-6

CDR3nt: TGTGCCAGCAGCTTAGCGCTAGCGGGAGGGCCGGGGTCCGGGGAGCTGTTTTTT
CDR3aa: CASSLALAGGPGSGELFF
abundance: NA
j_gene: TRBJ2-2
d_gene: TRBD2
v_gene: TRBV7-8

CDR3nt: TGTGCCAGCAGTTTCTTTCTGGGGCTAGCGGGGGCAGATACGCAGTATTTT
CDR3aa: CASSFFLGLAGADTQYF
abundance: NA
j_gene: TRBJ2-3
d_gene: TRBD2
v_gene: TRBV27

CDR3nt: TGTGCCAGCAGCGAGCCGGGACTAGCGGGGGTTGTCACCGGGGAGCTGTTTTTT
CDR3aa: CASSEPGLAGVVTGELFF
abundance: NA
j_gene: TRBJ2-2
d_gene: TRBD2
v_gene: TRBV5-6

CDR3nt: TGTGCCAGCAGCCCCGGTTCTGGGGCGGGCTATGGCTACACCTTC
CDR3aa: CASSPGSGAGYGYTF
abundance: NA
j_gene: TRBJ1-2
d_gene: NA
v_gene: TRBV11-2

CDR3nt: TGTGCCGGCAGCTTAGTCGGCACAGGGAGATCTAGCACAGATACGCAGTATTTT
CDR3aa: CAGSLVGTGRSSTDTQYF
abundance: NA
j_gene: TRBJ2-3
d_gene: NA
v_gene: TRBV7-9

CDR3nt: TGTGCCAGCAGCTTAAGTCTAGCGGGGACTGGGGCCAACGTCCTGACTTTC
CDR3aa: CASSLSLAGTGANVLTF
abundance: NA
j_gene: TRBJ2-6
d_gene: TRBD2
v_gene: TRBV7-2

CDR3nt: TGTGCCTGGAGTGAGGGGGGCCTCGGCAATCAGCCCCAGCATTTT
CDR3aa: CAWSEGGLGNQPQHF
abundance: NA
j_gene: TRBJ1-5
d_gene: NA
v_gene: TRBV30

CDR3nt: TGTGCCAGCAGCCCCGGGCTAAACACCGGGGAGCTGTTTTTT
CDR3aa: CASSPGLNTGELFF
abundance: NA
j_gene: TRBJ2-2
d_gene: NA
v_gene: TRBV7-9

CDR3nt: TGTGCCAGCAGCTTGTACGGGGGCCAGCCCCAGCATTTT
CDR3aa: CASSLYGGQPQHF
abundance: NA
j_gene: TRBJ1-5
d_gene: NA
v_gene: TRBV5-4

CDR3nt: TGTGCCAGCAGCAGCCGGACAGGGTATGTCACGAGGTACCAAGAGACCCAGTACTTC
CDR3aa: CASSSRTGYVTRYQETQYF
abundance: NA
j_gene: TRBJ2-5
d_gene: NA
v_gene: TRBV21-1